The rows below give T cell receptor beta chains drawn from one sample of a study of shared clonotypes between healthy human individuals. TCRdb's copy holds only in-frame clones and misses some; the assay was immunoSEQ multiplex PCR. The data hold hundreds of thousands of clones, with approximately 97% observed a single time. Specimen: naive CD4+ T cells sorted from blood. These receptors came from a woman aged 25 to 45 in good health. CDR3s include the opening cysteine and the closing phenylalanine or tryptophan. Fields, in order: J gene, V gene, CDR3 protein.

TRBJ1-4	TRBV27	CASSLTHRATNEKLFF
TRBJ2-7	TRBV5-4	CASSPRRGEQYF
TRBJ2-1	TRBV5-1	CASSLVPRADNYNEQFF
TRBJ2-1	TRBV29-1	CSVGRFRNEQFF
TRBJ2-3	TRBV30	CASSSGTLTDTQYF
TRBJ2-7	TRBV6-4	CASRDIVQTGFYEQYF
TRBJ2-7	TRBV5-5	CASSLAGRQGTYEQYF
TRBJ2-7	TRBV4-2	CASSPGLAGIDYYEQYF
TRBJ2-5	TRBV29-1	CSVHRTSGRRQETQYF
TRBJ2-2	TRBV7-3	CASSQMTGMSAGELFF
TRBJ2-3	TRBV4-1	CASSQERNTDTQYF
TRBJ2-1	TRBV7-2	CASSLGGGIPYNEQFF
TRBJ2-3	TRBV10-1	CASSESRRGGKSGAGTDTQYF
TRBJ2-7	TRBV5-4	CASSLGTQTYEQYF
TRBJ2-1	TRBV28	CASSLIGNEQFF
TRBJ2-3	TRBV5-5	CASSGRQRTDTQYF
TRBJ2-1	TRBV7-8	CASSLVTVANNEQFF
TRBJ2-7	TRBV19	CASSRTSGSSSYEQYF
TRBJ2-6	TRBV5-1	CASQPRTTDSGANVLTF
TRBJ2-1	TRBV19	CASRWDNEQFF
NA	TRBV28	CASRDTSGRESFYEQYF
TRBJ1-2	TRBV10-3	CAISQGDRDGYGYTF
TRBJ2-5	TRBV7-9	CASSLGVTGQETQYF
TRBJ2-7	TRBV18	CASSPNRGTGQYF
TRBJ2-7	TRBV5-1	CASSIRATYEQYF
TRBJ2-5	TRBV18	CASSRLAGGTQETQYF
TRBJ1-4	TRBV5-5	CASSSLREGGEKLFF
TRBJ2-2	TRBV6-1	CASSGLADTGELFF
TRBJ2-1	TRBV18	CASSPPGLGGGEQFF
TRBJ1-1	TRBV2	CASSVEGANTEAFF
TRBJ2-7	TRBV7-2	CASSSYPYEQYF
TRBJ2-1	TRBV5-1	CASSGQQLASNEQFF
TRBJ2-7	TRBV10-3	CAIMGNSYEQYF
TRBJ1-3	TRBV5-4	CASSLWGSSGNTIYF
TRBJ1-2	TRBV12-5	CASGLVPGGAGYTF
TRBJ2-2	TRBV6-1	CASSVGTGGITGELFF
TRBJ2-3	TRBV18	CASSPPYSGAPDTQYF
TRBJ2-2	TRBV7-8	CASSPSRLANTGELFF
TRBJ1-5	TRBV15	CATSRGVSNQPQHF
TRBJ1-2	TRBV28	CASNPGQFFFGYTF
TRBJ2-1	TRBV2	CASRVEAGEHNEQFF
TRBJ2-2	TRBV18	CASSPPGTVVAGELFF
TRBJ2-7	TRBV2	CASSRQGAYEQYF
TRBJ1-1	TRBV4-1	CASSRTTGYSEAFF
TRBJ2-3	TRBV21-1	CASSGEGADTQYF
TRBJ2-1	TRBV20-1	CSASQLHEQFF
TRBJ2-5	TRBV6-1	CASSEGILAGGETQYF
TRBJ1-6	TRBV27	CASTSGQGGGSYNSPLHF
TRBJ1-2	TRBV9	CASSVGGVANYGYTF
TRBJ1-1	TRBV11-3	CASSLGGKNTEAFF
TRBJ2-1	TRBV12-5	CASGLVLQPGLNEQFF
TRBJ2-7	TRBV11-3	CASSLDPAGVYEQYF
TRBJ2-1	TRBV6-5	CASRPDRGPYNEQFF
TRBJ2-7	TRBV5-5	CASSRPGGARNEQYF
TRBJ1-1	TRBV30	CAWSQGATGRTEAFF
TRBJ2-2	TRBV14	CASSRGLAGGTGELFF